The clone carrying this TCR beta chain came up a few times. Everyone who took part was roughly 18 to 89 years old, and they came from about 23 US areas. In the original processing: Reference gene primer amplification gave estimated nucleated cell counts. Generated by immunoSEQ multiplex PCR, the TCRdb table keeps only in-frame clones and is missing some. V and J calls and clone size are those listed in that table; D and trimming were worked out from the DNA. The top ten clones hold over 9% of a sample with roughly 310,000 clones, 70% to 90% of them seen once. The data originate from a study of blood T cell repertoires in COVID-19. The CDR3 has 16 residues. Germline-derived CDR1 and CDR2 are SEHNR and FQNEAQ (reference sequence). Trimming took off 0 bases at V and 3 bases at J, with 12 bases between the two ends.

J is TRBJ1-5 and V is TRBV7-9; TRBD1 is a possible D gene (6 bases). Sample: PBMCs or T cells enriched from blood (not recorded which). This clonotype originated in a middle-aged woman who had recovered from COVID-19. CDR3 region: CASSLAGSGDNQPQHF. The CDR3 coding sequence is TGTGCCAGCAGCTTAGCCGGGTCAGGGGACAATCAGCCCCAGCATTTT.